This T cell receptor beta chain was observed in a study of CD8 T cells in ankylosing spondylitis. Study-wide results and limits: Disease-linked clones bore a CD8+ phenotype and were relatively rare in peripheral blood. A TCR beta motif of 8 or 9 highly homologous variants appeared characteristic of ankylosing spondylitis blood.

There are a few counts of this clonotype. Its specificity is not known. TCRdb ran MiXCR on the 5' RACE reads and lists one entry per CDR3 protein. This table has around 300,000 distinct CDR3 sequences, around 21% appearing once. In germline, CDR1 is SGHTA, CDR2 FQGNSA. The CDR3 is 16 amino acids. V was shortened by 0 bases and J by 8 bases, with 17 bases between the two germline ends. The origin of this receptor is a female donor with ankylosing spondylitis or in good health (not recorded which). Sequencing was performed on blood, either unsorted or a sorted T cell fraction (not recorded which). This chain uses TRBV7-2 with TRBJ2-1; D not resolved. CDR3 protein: CASSLARSAGRYEQFF. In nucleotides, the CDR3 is TGTGCCAGCAGCTTAGCGCGCTCAGCCGGACGGTATGAGCAGTTCTTC.